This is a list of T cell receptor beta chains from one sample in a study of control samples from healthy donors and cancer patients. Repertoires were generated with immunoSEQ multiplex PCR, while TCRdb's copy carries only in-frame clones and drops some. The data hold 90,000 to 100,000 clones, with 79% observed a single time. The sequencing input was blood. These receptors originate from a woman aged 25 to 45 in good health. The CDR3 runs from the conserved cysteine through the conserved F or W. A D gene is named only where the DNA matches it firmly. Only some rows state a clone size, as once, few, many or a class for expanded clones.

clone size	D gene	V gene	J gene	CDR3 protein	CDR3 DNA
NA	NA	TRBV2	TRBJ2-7	CASSSDRLYEQYF	TGTGCCAGCAGTTCCGACAGGCTATACGAGCAGTACTTC
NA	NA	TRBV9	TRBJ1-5	CASSPDGASNQPQHF	TGTGCCAGCAGCCCGGACGGTGCTAGCAATCAGCCCCAGCATTTT
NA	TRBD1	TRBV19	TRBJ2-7	CASSRQGTYEQYF	TGTGCCAGTAGCAGACAGGGCACCTACGAGCAGTACTTC
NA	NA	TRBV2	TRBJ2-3	CASIRDTERDTQYF	TGTGCCAGCATAAGGGACACGGAGAGGGATACGCAGTATTTT
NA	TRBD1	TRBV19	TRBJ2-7	CASSRQGSLYEQYF	TGTGCCAGTAGTAGACAGGGAAGCCTGTACGAGCAGTACTTC
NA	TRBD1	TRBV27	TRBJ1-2	CATRGQGLGGYTF	TGTGCCACCCGAGGACAGGGGCTGGGAGGCTACACCTTC
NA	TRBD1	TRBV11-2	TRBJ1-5	CASSVGTGSNQPQHF	TGTGCCAGCAGCGTAGGGACAGGGAGCAATCAGCCCCAGCATTTT
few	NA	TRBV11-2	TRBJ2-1	CASSLAWAADEQFF	TGTGCCAGCAGCTTAGCCTGGGCGGCCGATGAGCAGTTCTTC
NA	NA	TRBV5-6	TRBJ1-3	CASSLNRWASGNTIYF	TGTGCCAGCAGCTTGAATAGGTGGGCCTCTGGAAACACCATATATTTT
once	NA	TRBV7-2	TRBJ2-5	CASSQGPVRGETQYF	TGTGCCAGCAGTCAGGGGCCGGTGAGGGGGGAGACCCAGTACTTC
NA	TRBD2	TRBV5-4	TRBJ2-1	CASSSGLAGGSRSYNEQFF	TGTGCCAGCAGCTCCGGACTAGCGGGGGGCTCTCGCTCCTACAATGAGCAGTTCTTC
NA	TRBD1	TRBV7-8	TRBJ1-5	CASSFVAAGGMNNQPQHF	TGTGCCAGCAGCTTCGTAGCGGCAGGGGGCATGAACAATCAGCCCCAGCATTTT
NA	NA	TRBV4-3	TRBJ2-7	CASSQDRGAPYEQYF	TGCGCCAGCAGCCAAGATCGGGGGGCGCCCTACGAGCAGTACTTC
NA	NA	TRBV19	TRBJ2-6	CASSIAQGGANVLTF	TGTGCCAGTAGTATAGCCCAGGGTGGGGCCAACGTCCTGACTTTC
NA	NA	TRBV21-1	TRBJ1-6	CASSTRERGYNSPLHF	TGTGCCAGCAGCACCCGGGAGCGGGGCTATAATTCACCCCTCCACTTT
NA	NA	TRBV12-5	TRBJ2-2	CASGPGTLGTGELFF	TGTGCTAGTGGGCCCGGGACATTGGGCACCGGGGAGCTGTTTTTT
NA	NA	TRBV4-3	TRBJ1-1	CASSQDMPGTFYVSAFF	TGCGCCAGCAGCCAAGATATGCCCGGGACATTTTATGTGTCGGCTTTCTTT
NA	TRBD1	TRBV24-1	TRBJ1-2	CATSRRGNGYTF	TGTGCCACCAGTCGCAGGGGGAATGGCTACACCTTC
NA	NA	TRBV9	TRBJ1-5	CASSEGGSRQPQHF	TGTGCCAGCAGCGAGGGGGGTTCTCGGCAGCCCCAGCATTTT
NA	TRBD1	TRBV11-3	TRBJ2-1	CASSWTGQGAMAEQFF	TGTGCCAGCAGCTGGACTGGACAGGGGGCTATGGCTGAGCAGTTCTTC
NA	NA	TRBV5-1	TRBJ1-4	CASSLDAVQEKLFF	TGCGCCAGCAGCTTGGACGCGGTCCAGGAAAAACTGTTTTTT
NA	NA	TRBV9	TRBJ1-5	CASSEGGDQPQHF	TGTGCCAGCAGCGAGGGGGGGGATCAGCCCCAGCATTTT
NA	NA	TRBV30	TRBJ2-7	CAWNGWGAYEQYF	TGTGCCTGGAATGGCTGGGGGGCCTACGAGCAGTACTTC
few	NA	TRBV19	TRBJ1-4	CASSISGMGREKLFF	TGTGCCAGTAGTATATCTGGGATGGGGCGCGAAAAACTGTTTTTT
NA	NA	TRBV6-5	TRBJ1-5	CASILGRGGRQPQHF	TGTGCCAGCATTCTGGGCCGCGGGGGTAGACAGCCCCAGCATTTT
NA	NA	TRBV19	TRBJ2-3	CASSTGRSSTDTQYF	TGTGCCAGTAGTACTGGGCGGTCTAGCACAGATACGCAGTATTTT
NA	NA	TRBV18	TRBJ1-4	CASSPLGGEYEKLFF	TGTGCCAGCTCACCGTTGGGGGGCGAGTATGAAAAACTGTTTTTT
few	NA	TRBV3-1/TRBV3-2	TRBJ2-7	CASSRGAGSLYEQYF	TGTGCCAGCAGCCGTGGGGCGGGGTCGCTTTACGAGCAGTACTTC
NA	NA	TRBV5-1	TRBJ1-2	CASSRFGRDYGYTF	TGCGCCAGCAGCAGGTTTGGCAGGGACTATGGCTACACCTTC
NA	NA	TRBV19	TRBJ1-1	CASSEPQGISEAFF	TGTGCCAGTAGTGAGCCGCAGGGTATCTCTGAAGCTTTCTTT
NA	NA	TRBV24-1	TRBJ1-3	CATSDNGQGNTIYF	TGTGCCACCAGTGATAACGGACAGGGAAACACCATATATTTT
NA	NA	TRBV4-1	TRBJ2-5	CASTSSPGTETQYF	TGCGCCAGCACCTCCAGCCCGGGGACGGAGACCCAGTACTTC
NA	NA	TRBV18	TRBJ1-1	CASSPLPRRGTEAFF	TGTGCCAGCTCACCACTACCCCGTCGCGGGACTGAAGCTTTCTTT
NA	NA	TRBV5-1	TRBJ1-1	CASSHYREAAEAFF	TGCGCCAGCAGCCATTACAGGGAGGCTGCTGAAGCTTTCTTT
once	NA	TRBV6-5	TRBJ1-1	CASSYGGEGEAFF	TGTGCCAGCAGTTACGGGGGGGAGGGTGAAGCTTTCTTT
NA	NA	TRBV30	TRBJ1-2	CAWRADRNNYGYTF	TGTGCCTGGAGGGCCGACCGCAATAACTATGGCTACACCTTC
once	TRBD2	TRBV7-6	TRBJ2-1	CASSLDAGDEQFF	TGTGCCAGCAGCTTAGATGCGGGGGATGAGCAGTTCTTC
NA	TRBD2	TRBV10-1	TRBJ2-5	CGGGQETQYF	TGTGGGGGGGGCCAAGAGACCCAGTACTTC
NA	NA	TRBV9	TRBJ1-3	CASSVESSGNTIYF	TGTGCCAGCAGCGTAGAAAGCTCTGGAAACACCATATATTTT
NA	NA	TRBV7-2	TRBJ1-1	CASSSLRVTEAFF	TGTGCCAGCAGCAGCCTTCGGGTCACTGAAGCTTTCTTT
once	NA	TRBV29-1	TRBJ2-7	CSVAREVAEQYF	TGCAGCGTAGCCCGGGAAGTAGCCGAGCAGTACTTC
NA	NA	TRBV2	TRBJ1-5	CASSPGVSYSNQPQHF	TGTGCCAGCAGTCCCGGGGTCTCCTATAGCAATCAGCCCCAGCATTTT
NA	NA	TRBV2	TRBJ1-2	CASSRENYGYTF	TGTGCCAGCAGTAGGGAGAACTATGGCTACACCTTC
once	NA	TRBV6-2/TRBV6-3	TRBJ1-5	CASSQRAQPQHF	TGTGCCAGCAGTCAACGGGCCCAGCCCCAGCATTTT
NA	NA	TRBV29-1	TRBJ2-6	CSVDDSSGANVLTF	TGCAGCGTTGACGACAGCTCTGGGGCCAACGTCCTGACTTTC
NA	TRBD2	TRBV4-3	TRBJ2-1	CASSLNGRGGPYEQFF	TGCGCCAGCAGCTTAAACGGGCGGGGGGGCCCGTATGAGCAGTTCTTC
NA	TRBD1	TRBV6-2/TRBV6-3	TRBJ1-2	CASSSRLTGGYGYTF	TGTGCCAGCAGTTCCCGTCTGACAGGGGGCTATGGCTACACCTTC
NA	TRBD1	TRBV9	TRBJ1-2	CASSEEGDSNYGYTF	TGTGCCAGCAGCGAGGAGGGGGACAGTAACTATGGCTACACCTTC
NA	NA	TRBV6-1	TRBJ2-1	CASSAPGASSYNEQFF	TGTGCCAGCAGTGCCCCAGGGGCAAGCTCCTACAATGAGCAGTTCTTC
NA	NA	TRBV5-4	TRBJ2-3	CASSAGTARDTQYF	TGTGCCAGCAGCGCCGGGACGGCACGAGATACGCAGTATTTT
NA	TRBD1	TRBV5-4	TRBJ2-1	CASSLVGQGASNEQFF	TGTGCCAGCAGCTTGGTTGGGCAGGGGGCATCCAATGAGCAGTTCTTC
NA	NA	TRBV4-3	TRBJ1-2	CASSQDLVSNYGYTF	TGCGCCAGCAGCCAAGATTTGGTCAGTAACTATGGCTACACCTTC
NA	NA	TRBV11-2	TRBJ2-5	CASSFLPLQETQYF	TGTGCCAGCAGCTTCCTACCGCTACAAGAGACCCAGTACTTC
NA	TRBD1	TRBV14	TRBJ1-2	CASSQDWDRAGGYTF	TGTGCCAGCAGCCAAGATTGGGACAGGGCCGGGGGCTACACCTTC
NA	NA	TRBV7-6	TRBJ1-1	CASSLGRNTEAFF	TGTGCCAGCAGCCTCGGGAGGAACACTGAAGCTTTCTTT
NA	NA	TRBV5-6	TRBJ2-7	CASSFPGPGLYEQYF	TGTGCCAGCAGTTTCCCGGGCCCTGGACTATACGAGCAGTACTTC